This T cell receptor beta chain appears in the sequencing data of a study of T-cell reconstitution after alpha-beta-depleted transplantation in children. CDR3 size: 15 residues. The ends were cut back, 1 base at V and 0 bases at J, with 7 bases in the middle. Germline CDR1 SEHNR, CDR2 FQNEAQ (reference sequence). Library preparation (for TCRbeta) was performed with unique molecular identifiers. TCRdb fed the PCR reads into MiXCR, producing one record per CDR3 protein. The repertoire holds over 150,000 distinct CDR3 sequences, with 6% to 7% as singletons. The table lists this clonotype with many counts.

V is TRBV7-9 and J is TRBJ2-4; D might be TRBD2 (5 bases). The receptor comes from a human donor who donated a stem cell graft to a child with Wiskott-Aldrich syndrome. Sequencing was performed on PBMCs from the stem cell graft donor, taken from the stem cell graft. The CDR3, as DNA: TGTGCCAGCAGCTTAGTTGCGGGAGCCAAAAACATTCAGTACTTC. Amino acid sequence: CASSLVAGAKNIQYF.